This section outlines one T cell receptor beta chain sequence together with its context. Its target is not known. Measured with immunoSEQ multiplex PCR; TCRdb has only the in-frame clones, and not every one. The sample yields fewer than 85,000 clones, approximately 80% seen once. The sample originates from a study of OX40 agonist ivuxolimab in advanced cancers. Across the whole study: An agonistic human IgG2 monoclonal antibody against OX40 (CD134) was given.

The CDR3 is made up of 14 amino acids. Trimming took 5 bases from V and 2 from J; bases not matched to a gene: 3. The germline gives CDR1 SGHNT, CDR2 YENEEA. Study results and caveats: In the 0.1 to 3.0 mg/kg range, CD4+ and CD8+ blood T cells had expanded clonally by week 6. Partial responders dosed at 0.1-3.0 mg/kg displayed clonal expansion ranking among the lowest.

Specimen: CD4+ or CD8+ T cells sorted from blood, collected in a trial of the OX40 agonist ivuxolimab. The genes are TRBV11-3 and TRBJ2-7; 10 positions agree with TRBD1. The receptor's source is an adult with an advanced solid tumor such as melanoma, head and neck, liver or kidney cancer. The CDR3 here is CASSPGQGAYEQYF. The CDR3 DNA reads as TGTGCCAGCAGCCCCGGACAGGGGGCCTACGAGCAGTACTTC.